This is a list of T cell receptor beta chains from one sample in a study of neurological immune-mediated disorders. Via MiXCR, TCRdb re-called the 5' RACE reads, giving one row per CDR3 protein. The data show tens of thousands of distinct CDR3 sequences, with nearly 25% seen just once and about 5% held by the top ten. Sequencing was done on a sample of PBMCs. The receptors shown here come from a man aged 55 to 70 with HTLV-1-associated myelopathy (HAM/TSP). CDR3s include the opening cysteine and the closing phenylalanine or tryptophan. The D gene is left open where the match is weak. A clone size is listed for some rows: how often the clone was seen (once, few, many), or a class if it is expanded.

size: many
D: TRBD1
V: TRBV7-2
J: TRBJ2-3
CDR3: CASSLTGQGTDTQYF
DNA: TGTGCCAGCAGCTTAACGGGACAGGGCACAGATACGCAGTATTTT

size: NA
D: TRBD2
V: TRBV7-8
J: TRBJ2-1
CDR3: CASSLRLAGVDEQFF
DNA: TGTGCCAGCAGCTTACGACTAGCGGGAGTCGATGAGCAGTTCTTC

size: many
D: TRBD1
V: TRBV7-9
J: TRBJ2-2
CDR3: CASSHRRGRRDTGELFF
DNA: TGTGCCAGCAGTCATCGTAGGGGGCGCCGGGACACCGGGGAGCTGTTTTTT

size: NA
D: NA
V: TRBV5-1
J: TRBJ2-3
CDR3: CASSLKELRTDTQYF
DNA: TGCGCCAGCAGCTTGAAGGAGCTTCGCACAGATACGCAGTATTTT

size: many
D: TRBD1
V: TRBV29-1
J: TRBJ1-2
CDR3: CSVGGGEGYGYTF
DNA: TGCAGCGTTGGAGGGGGCGAAGGCTATGGCTACACCTTC

size: many
D: NA
V: TRBV5-1
J: TRBJ2-3
CDR3: CASSHSGFQDTQYF
DNA: TGCGCCAGCAGCCACTCAGGGTTCCAAGATACGCAGTATTTT

size: many
D: NA
V: TRBV4-1
J: TRBJ1-2
CDR3: CASSEVGSLNYGYTF
DNA: TGCGCCAGCAGTGAGGTGGGCAGCCTTAACTATGGCTACACCTTC

size: NA
D: TRBD2
V: TRBV18
J: TRBJ2-3
CDR3: CASSSSGLVLTDTQYF
DNA: TGTGCCAGCTCATCATCGGGACTAGTACTGACAGATACGCAGTATTTT

size: many
D: NA
V: TRBV28
J: TRBJ2-7
CDR3: CASSGWRSSYEQYF
DNA: TGTGCCAGTTCGGGGTGGAGGTCATCCTACGAGCAGTACTTC

size: NA
D: NA
V: TRBV28
J: TRBJ2-7
CDR3: CATQLSQGPLYEQYF
DNA: TGTGCCACTCAGCTGTCGCAGGGGCCCCTCTACGAGCAGTACTTC

size: many
D: NA
V: TRBV6-6
J: TRBJ2-1
CDR3: CASSYSTGSGSYNEQFF
DNA: TGTGCCAGCAGTTACTCGACAGGGAGCGGGTCCTACAATGAGCAGTTCTTC

size: NA
D: NA
V: TRBV12-3/TRBV12-4
J: TRBJ2-5
CDR3: CANSPWGSASQETQYF
DNA: TGTGCCAACAGCCCCTGGGGGTCGGCGAGCCAAGAGACCCAGTACTTC

size: many
D: NA
V: TRBV5-1
J: TRBJ2-3
CDR3: CASSLAPAGQDTQYF
DNA: TGCGCCAGCAGCTTAGCCCCTGCCGGTCAGGATACGCAGTATTTT

size: NA
D: TRBD1
V: TRBV7-9
J: TRBJ2-1
CDR3: CASSQAGQGVYNEQFF
DNA: TGTGCCAGCAGTCAAGCGGGACAGGGGGTATACAATGAGCAGTTCTTC

size: many
D: NA
V: TRBV5-1
J: TRBJ1-1
CDR3: CASHYGVDTEAFF
DNA: TGCGCCAGTCATTATGGGGTGGACACTGAAGCTTTCTTT

size: NA
D: TRBD1
V: TRBV11-2
J: TRBJ2-3
CDR3: CASSPNQGQGKTDTQYF
DNA: TGTGCCAGCAGTCCAAATCAGGGACAGGGAAAAACAGATACGCAGTATTTT

size: many
D: TRBD2
V: TRBV20-1
J: TRBJ2-1
CDR3: CSARPTGTSGRIEQFF
DNA: TGCAGTGCTAGGCCAACCGGGACTAGCGGGAGAATTGAGCAGTTCTTC

size: NA
D: NA
V: TRBV20-1
J: TRBJ2-3
CDR3: CSASITSSTDTQYF
DNA: TGCAGTGCTAGTATAACTAGTAGCACAGATACGCAGTATTTT

size: medium-sized
D: TRBD2
V: TRBV4-2
J: TRBJ2-7
CDR3: CASSQASGPSSYEQYF
DNA: TGTGCCAGCAGCCAAGCTAGCGGGCCCTCCTCCTACGAGCAGTACTTC

size: many
D: TRBD1
V: TRBV5-1
J: TRBJ2-5
CDR3: CASSLTGAEPTQYF
DNA: TGCGCCAGCAGCTTGACAGGGGCCGAACCGACCCAGTACTTC

size: NA
D: NA
V: TRBV27
J: TRBJ1-5
CDR3: CASSLERIPNQPQHF
DNA: TGTGCCAGCAGTTTGGAACGGATTCCAAATCAGCCCCAGCATTTT

size: many
D: NA
V: TRBV3-1
J: TRBJ1-5
CDR3: CASSQGRYSNQPQHF
DNA: TGTGCCAGCAGCCAAGGACGGTATAGCAATCAGCCCCAGCATTTT

size: NA
D: NA
V: TRBV12-3/TRBV12-4
J: TRBJ1-1
CDR3: CASRNSDLNTEAFF
DNA: TGTGCCAGCAGGAACTCGGACCTAAACACTGAAGCTTTCTTT

size: many
D: TRBD2
V: TRBV12-3/TRBV12-4
J: TRBJ2-5
CDR3: CASSLAQLGAPAGRTQETQYF
DNA: TGTGCCAGCAGTTTAGCGCAGTTAGGGGCCCCAGCGGGAAGAACCCAAGAGACCCAGTACTTC

size: many
D: NA
V: TRBV4-1
J: TRBJ2-1
CDR3: CASSQQQASYNEQFF
DNA: TGCGCCAGCAGCCAACAACAGGCGTCCTACAATGAGCAGTTCTTC

size: many
D: NA
V: TRBV4-1
J: TRBJ1-4
CDR3: CASSQEEKGGEKLFF
DNA: TGCGCCAGCAGCCAAGAGGAGAAAGGAGGGGAAAAACTGTTTTTT

size: many
D: NA
V: TRBV28
J: TRBJ2-5
CDR3: CASSPQGGIETQYF
DNA: TGTGCCAGCAGTCCCCAGGGGGGTATTGAGACCCAGTACTTC

size: NA
D: TRBD2
V: TRBV20-1
J: TRBJ2-2
CDR3: CSALGLARNTGELFF
DNA: TGCAGTGCTCTCGGACTAGCGCGCAACACCGGGGAGCTGTTTTTT

size: many
D: NA
V: TRBV3-1
J: TRBJ2-1
CDR3: CASSRGSSYNEQFF
DNA: TGTGCCAGCAGCCGGGGGTCATCCTACAATGAGCAGTTCTTC

size: many
D: NA
V: TRBV7-9
J: TRBJ1-1
CDR3: CASSLVAGAGTEAFF
DNA: TGTGCCAGCAGCTTAGTAGCGGGCGCGGGGACTGAAGCTTTCTTT

size: many
D: NA
V: TRBV4-1
J: TRBJ1-6
CDR3: CASSQDRVSHTLHF
DNA: TGCGCCAGCAGCCAAGATAGAGTCAGCCACACCCTCCACTTT

size: many
D: TRBD2
V: TRBV20-1
J: TRBJ2-7
CDR3: CSATRLAGALYEQYF
DNA: TGCAGTGCAACCCGACTAGCGGGAGCCCTTTACGAGCAGTACTTC

size: many
D: NA
V: TRBV5-1
J: TRBJ1-4
CDR3: CASSATSNEKLFF
DNA: TGCGCCAGCAGCGCGACTTCAAATGAAAAACTGTTTTTT

size: NA
D: TRBD1
V: TRBV19
J: TRBJ1-2
CDR3: CATAGTGETHYYGYTF
DNA: TGTGCCACCGCCGGGACAGGGGAAACCCACTACTATGGCTACACCTTC

size: many
D: NA
V: TRBV28
J: TRBJ2-7
CDR3: CASSLPSTQNEQYF
DNA: TGTGCCAGCAGTCTCCCAAGCACCCAGAACGAGCAGTACTTC

size: NA
D: TRBD1
V: TRBV6-5
J: TRBJ1-2
CDR3: CASRTGNGYTF
DNA: TGTGCCAGCAGGACAGGGAATGGCTACACCTTC

size: many
D: TRBD2
V: TRBV12-3/TRBV12-4
J: TRBJ2-3
CDR3: CASSVIGRTSTDTQYF
DNA: TGTGCCAGCAGTGTCATCGGGAGGACTAGCACAGATACGCAGTATTTT

size: NA
D: NA
V: TRBV2
J: TRBJ2-7
CDR3: CASNLAITYEQYF
DNA: TGTGCCAGTAATCTAGCGATCACATACGAGCAGTACTTC

size: many
D: NA
V: TRBV20-1
J: TRBJ2-7
CDR3: CSARDDWDYEQYF
DNA: TGCAGTGCTAGAGATGATTGGGACTACGAGCAGTACTTC

size: NA
D: NA
V: TRBV5-1
J: TRBJ2-1
CDR3: CASSFLVGAYNEQFF
DNA: TGCGCCAGCAGCTTCCTAGTAGGAGCCTACAATGAGCAGTTCTTC

size: medium-sized
D: NA
V: TRBV2
J: TRBJ2-2
CDR3: CASSEGVTGELFF
DNA: TGTGCCAGCAGTGAAGGGGTCACCGGGGAGCTGTTTTTT

size: many
D: TRBD2
V: TRBV5-5
J: TRBJ2-5
CDR3: CASSLGGAEETQYF
DNA: TGTGCCAGCAGCCTCGGGGGGGCAGAGGAGACCCAGTACTTC

size: many
D: NA
V: TRBV20-1
J: TRBJ1-1
CDR3: CSARLSEAYTEAFF
DNA: TGCAGTGCTAGATTGAGTGAAGCTTACACTGAAGCTTTCTTT

size: many
D: NA
V: TRBV27
J: TRBJ2-7
CDR3: CASSLGRSTYEQYF
DNA: TGTGCCAGCAGTTTAGGAAGGAGTACCTACGAGCAGTACTTC

size: many
D: TRBD2
V: TRBV5-5
J: TRBJ2-1
CDR3: CASSLGLAEPGEQFF
DNA: TGTGCCAGCAGCTTGGGGCTAGCGGAGCCAGGTGAGCAGTTCTTC

size: many
D: NA
V: TRBV20-1
J: TRBJ2-7
CDR3: CSARDLRAGSSYEQYF
DNA: TGCAGTGCTAGAGACCTTAGGGCGGGAAGCTCCTACGAGCAGTACTTC

size: many
D: NA
V: TRBV20-1
J: TRBJ1-3
CDR3: CSARDAVAGNTIYF
DNA: TGCAGTGCTAGAGATGCGGTGGCGGGAAACACCATATATTTT